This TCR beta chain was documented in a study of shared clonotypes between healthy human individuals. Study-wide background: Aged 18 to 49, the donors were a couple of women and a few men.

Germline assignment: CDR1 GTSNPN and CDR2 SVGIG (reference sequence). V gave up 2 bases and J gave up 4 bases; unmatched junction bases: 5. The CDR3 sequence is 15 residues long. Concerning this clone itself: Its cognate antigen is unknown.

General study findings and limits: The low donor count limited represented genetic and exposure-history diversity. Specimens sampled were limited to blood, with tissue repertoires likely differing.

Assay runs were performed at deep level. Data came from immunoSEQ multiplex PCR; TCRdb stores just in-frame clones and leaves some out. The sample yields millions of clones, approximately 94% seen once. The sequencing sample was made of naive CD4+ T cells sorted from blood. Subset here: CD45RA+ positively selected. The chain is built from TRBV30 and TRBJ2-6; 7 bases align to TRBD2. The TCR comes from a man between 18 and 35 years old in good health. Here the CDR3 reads CAWSSGVRGANVLTF. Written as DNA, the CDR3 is TGTGCCTGGAGTAGCGGGGTTAGAGGGGCCAACGTCCTGACTTTC.